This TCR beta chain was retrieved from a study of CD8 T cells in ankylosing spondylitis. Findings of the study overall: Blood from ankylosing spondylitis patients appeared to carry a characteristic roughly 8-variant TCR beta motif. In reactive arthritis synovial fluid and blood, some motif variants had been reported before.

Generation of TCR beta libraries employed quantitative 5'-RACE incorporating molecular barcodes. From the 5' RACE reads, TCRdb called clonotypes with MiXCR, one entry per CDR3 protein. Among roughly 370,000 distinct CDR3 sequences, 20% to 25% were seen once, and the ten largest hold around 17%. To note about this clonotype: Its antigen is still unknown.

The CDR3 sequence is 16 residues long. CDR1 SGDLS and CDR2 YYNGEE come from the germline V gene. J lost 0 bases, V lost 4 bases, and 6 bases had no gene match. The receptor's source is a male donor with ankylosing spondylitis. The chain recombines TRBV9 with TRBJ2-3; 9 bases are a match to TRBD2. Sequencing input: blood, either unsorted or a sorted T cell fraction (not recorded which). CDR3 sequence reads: CASSSYSGGSTDTQYF. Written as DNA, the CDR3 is TGTGCCAGCAGCTCGTATAGCGGGGGAAGCACAGATACGCAGTATTTT.